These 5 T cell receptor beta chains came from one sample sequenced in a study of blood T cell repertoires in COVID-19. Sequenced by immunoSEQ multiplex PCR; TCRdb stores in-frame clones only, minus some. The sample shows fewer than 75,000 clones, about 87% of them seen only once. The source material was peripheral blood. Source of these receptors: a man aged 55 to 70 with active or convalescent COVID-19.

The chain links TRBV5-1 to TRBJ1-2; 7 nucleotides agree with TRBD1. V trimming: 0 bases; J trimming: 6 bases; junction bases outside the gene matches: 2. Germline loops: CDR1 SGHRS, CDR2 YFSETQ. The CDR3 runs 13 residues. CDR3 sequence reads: CASSLAGQNGYTF. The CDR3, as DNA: TGCGCCAGCAGCTTGGCGGGACAGAATGGCTACACCTTC.

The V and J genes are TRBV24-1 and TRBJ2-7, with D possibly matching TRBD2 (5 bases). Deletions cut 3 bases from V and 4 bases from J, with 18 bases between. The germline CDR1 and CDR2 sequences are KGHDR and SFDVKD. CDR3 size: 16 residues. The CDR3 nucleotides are TGTGCCACCAGTGATCGTTCACTAGTCTGTCGGTACGAGCAGTACTTC. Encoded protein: CATSDRSLVCRYEQYF.

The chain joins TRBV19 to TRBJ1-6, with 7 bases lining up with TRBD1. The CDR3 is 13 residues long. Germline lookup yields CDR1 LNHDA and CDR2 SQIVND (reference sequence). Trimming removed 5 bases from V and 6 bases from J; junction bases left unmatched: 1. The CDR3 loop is CASSHRGNSPLHF. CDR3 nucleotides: TGTGCCAGTAGTCACAGGGGTAATTCACCCCTCCACTTT. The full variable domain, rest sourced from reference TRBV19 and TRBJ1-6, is DGGITQSPKYLFRKEGQNVTLSCEQNLNHDAMYWYRQDPGQGLRLIYYSQIVNDFQKGDIAEGYSVSREKKESFPLTVTSAQKNPTAFYLCASSHRGNSPLHFGNGTRLTVT.

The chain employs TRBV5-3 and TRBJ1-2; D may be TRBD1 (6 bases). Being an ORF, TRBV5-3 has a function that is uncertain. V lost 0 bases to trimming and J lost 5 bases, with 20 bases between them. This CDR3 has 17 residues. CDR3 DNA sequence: TGTGCCAGAAGCTTGGCCTCGGGGGGGCGGTTTGATTATGGCTACACCTTC. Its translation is CARSLASGGRFDYGYTF.

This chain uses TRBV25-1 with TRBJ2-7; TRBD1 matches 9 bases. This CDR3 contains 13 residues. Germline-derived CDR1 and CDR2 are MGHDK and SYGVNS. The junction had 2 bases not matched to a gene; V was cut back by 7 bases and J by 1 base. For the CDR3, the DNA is TGTGCCAGCATGGGGACAGGGTCCTACGAGCAGTACTTC. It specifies CASMGTGSYEQYF.